Described below is a single TCR beta chain sequence and its context. What it recognizes is unknown. CDR1 MNHNY and CDR2 SVGAGI come from the germline V gene (reference sequence). The V end was cut by 4 bases, the J end by 2 bases, with 8 bases between. The CDR3 loop spans 13 amino acids. The sample is drawn from a study of shared clonotypes between healthy human individuals. Findings of the study overall: Between a handful of donors, naive CD4 clonotypes were shared at a level of approximately 5%.

Both subsets, CD45RA+ naive and CD45RA-negative memory, were split from the CD4+ cells. It was at deep level that the assay was run. As processed by the authors: ImmunoSEQ yielded junction-only sequences lacking quality scores, so filtering differed. The protocol was immunoSEQ multiplex PCR, while the TCRdb copy is restricted to in-frame clones and leaves out a portion. V and J calls and clone size follow that table, whereas D and trimming were derived from the DNA. The table has 2 million to 2.5 million clones, roughly 95% seen once. This chain connects TRBV6-6 to TRBJ1-2; D unresolved. The receptor was derived from a man younger than 35 in good health. Sequenced: naive CD4+ T cells sorted from blood. Documented subset: CD45RA+ positively selected. CDR3: CASSSEGNYGYTF. DNA for the CDR3: TGTGCCAGCAGTTCCGAAGGAAACTATGGCTACACCTTC.